A single sample gave rise to the 5 T cell receptor beta chains below, sequenced in a study of blood T cell repertoires in COVID-19. Using immunoSEQ multiplex PCR, the repertoire was profiled, and TCRdb retains in-frame clones only, with some absent. In the table there are about 67,000 clones, about 83% of which are singletons. The sample taken for sequencing was peripheral blood. Every receptor here comes from an elderly woman with acute or convalescent COVID-19.

This clone was detected only a few times. The rearrangement links TRBV12-3 or TRBV12-4 to TRBJ1-3; D unclear. The CDR3 covers 13 residues. Deletions cut 6 bases from V and 7 bases from J, with 13 bases between. CDR3 residues: CASSLRAGNTIYF. CDR3 sequence (DNA): TGTGCCAGCAGCCTGCGGGCGGGCAACACCATATATTTT.

V and J are TRBV7-2 and TRBJ1-2; no definite D call. Trimming shortened V by 1 base and J by 8 bases, and 14 bases separated the two germline ends. The CDR3 covers 14 residues. Germline CDR1 and CDR2: SGHTA and FQGNSA. In nucleotides, the CDR3 is TGTGCCAGCAGCTTAGTAGCCGGGTTCGACGGCTACACCTTC. Amino acid sequence: CASSLVAGFDGYTF.

V usage is TRBV7-8 and J usage is TRBJ1-4; TRBD1 agrees at 7 bases. The CDR3 runs 14 residues. CDR1 and CDR2 (germline): SGHVS, FQNEAQ. J lost 0 bases, V lost 5 bases, and 0 bases had no gene match. The CDR3 DNA reads as TGTGCCAGCAGCGGGACAGCAACTAATGAAAAACTGTTTTTT. Amino acids: CASSGTATNEKLFF.

The chain uses TRBV5-1 and TRBJ2-7; 7 positions match TRBD1. The trim removed 4 bases at V and 4 bases at J, leaving 11 bases unmatched. The CDR3 sequence is 15 residues long. The germline V gene encodes CDR1 SGHRS and CDR2 YFSETQ. The CDR3 bases are TGCGCCAGCAGCCTGGGGCGAGGGGGCGGATACGAGCAGTACTTC. Residues: CASSLGRGGGYEQYF.

J is TRBJ1-1 and V is TRBV7-2; D is unclear. Per the germline V gene, CDR1 is SGHTA and CDR2 is FQGNSA. V was pared by 2 bases and J by 7 bases, with 14 bases between. The CDR3 is made up of 14 amino acids. The CDR3 DNA reads as TGTGCCAGCAGCTTAATGCCGATGTACATTGAAGCTTTCTTT. Its translation is CASSLMPMYIEAFF. Based on the CDR3 plus reference TRBV7-2 and TRBJ1-1, the full variable domain is GAGVSQSPSNKVTEKGKDVELRCDPISGHTALYWYRQSLGQGLEFLIYFQGNSAPDKSGLPSDRFSAERTGGSVSTLTIQRTQQEDSAVYLCASSLMPMYIEAFFGQGTRLTVV.